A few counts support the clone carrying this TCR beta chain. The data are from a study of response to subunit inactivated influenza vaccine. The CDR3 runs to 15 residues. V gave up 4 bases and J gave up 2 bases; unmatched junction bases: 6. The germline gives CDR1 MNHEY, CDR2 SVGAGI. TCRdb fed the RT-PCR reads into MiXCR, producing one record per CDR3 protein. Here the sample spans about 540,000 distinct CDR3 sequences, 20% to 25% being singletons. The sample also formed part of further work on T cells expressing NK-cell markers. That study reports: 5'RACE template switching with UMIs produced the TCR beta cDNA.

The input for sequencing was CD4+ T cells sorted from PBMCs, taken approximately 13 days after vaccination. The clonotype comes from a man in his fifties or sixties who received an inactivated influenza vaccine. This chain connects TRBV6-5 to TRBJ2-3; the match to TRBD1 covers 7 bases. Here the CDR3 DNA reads TGTGCCAGCAGTTCTCGACAGGGTAACACAGATACGCAGTATTTT. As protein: CASSSRQGNTDTQYF.